This is a list of T cell receptor beta chains from one sample in a study of OX40 agonist ivuxolimab in advanced cancers. Clones were sequenced by immunoSEQ multiplex PCR, and TCRdb holds only the in-frame ones, with some missing. The sample shows thousands of clones, 85% to 90% of them seen only once. Sample: CD4+ or CD8+ T cells sorted from blood, taken in a trial of the OX40 agonist ivuxolimab. The receptors were sampled from an adult with an advanced solid tumor such as melanoma, head and neck, liver or kidney cancer. Both conserved end residues are part of each CDR3. Each record gives: D gene, V gene, clone size, J gene, CDR3 DNA, CDR3 protein. The D gene is left open where the match is weak. Not all rows give a size; the values are once, few, many and, for expanded clones, a class.

TRBD2	TRBV9	NA	TRBJ2-1	TGTGCCAGCAGCGTCCGTACTAGCGGAGTGGGGATCAATGAGCAGTTCTTC	CASSVRTSGVGINEQFF
NA	TRBV2	NA	TRBJ1-5	TGTGCCAGCAGTGAAAACGGTGAGGGATATCAGCCCCAGCATTTT	CASSENGEGYQPQHF
NA	TRBV2	NA	TRBJ2-2	TGTGCCAGCACGGCGAACACCGGGGAGCTGTTTTTT	CASTANTGELFF
NA	TRBV10-3	NA	TRBJ2-3	TGTGCCATCAGTGACCCTCACACAAAAACCCTCACAGATACGCAGTATTTT	CAISDPHTKTLTDTQYF
NA	TRBV2	NA	TRBJ1-1	TGTGCCAGCAGCGTTCTCCGTATTCATACTCGGGACACTGAAGCTTTCTTT	CASSVLRIHTRDTEAFF
NA	TRBV11-2	NA	TRBJ2-7	TGTGCCAGCAGCCAAGCCTACGAGCAGTACTTC	CASSQAYEQYF
NA	TRBV6-1	NA	TRBJ2-1	TGTGCCAGCAGTGAAAGGGATCCGAGTGAGCAGTTCTTC	CASSERDPSEQFF
NA	TRBV7-6	NA	TRBJ1-1	TGTGCCAGCAGCCCTACACTAGAAGGGTCGATGGGCACTGAAGCTTTCTTT	CASSPTLEGSMGTEAFF
TRBD1	TRBV6-6	NA	TRBJ2-5	TGTGCCAGCATCGCCGGGACAGGGGAGACCCAGTACTTC	CASIAGTGETQYF
NA	TRBV19	NA	TRBJ2-1	TGTGCCAGTAGTATCTTCAATGAGCAGTTCTTC	CASSIFNEQFF
TRBD1	TRBV9	NA	TRBJ1-4	TGTGCCAGCAGCCTTACGACAGGGGGCTTAGGTAATGAAAAACTGTTTTTT	CASSLTTGGLGNEKLFF
NA	TRBV7-9	NA	TRBJ1-2	TGTGCCAGCAGCTTATCAGGGACTGGCTATGGCTACACCTTC	CASSLSGTGYGYTF
TRBD1	TRBV27	NA	TRBJ2-7	TGTGCCAGCAGTTTAGCTCAGGGGGCAGGGGAGCAGTACTTC	CASSLAQGAGEQYF
TRBD1	TRBV10-3	NA	TRBJ2-6	TGTGCCATCAGTGAGACAGGGGATGGCGGGGCCAACGTCCTGACTTTC	CAISETGDGGANVLTF
TRBD2	TRBV29-1	once	TRBJ2-3	TGCAGCGCTGGGACTAGCGGGAGCACAGATACGCAGTATTTT	CSAGTSGSTDTQYF
NA	TRBV14	NA	TRBJ2-2	TGTGCCAGCAGCCAAGATGGAGTCGTCGGCAGGGACACCGGGGAGCTGTTTTTT	CASSQDGVVGRDTGELFF
TRBD2	TRBV19	NA	TRBJ2-1	TGTGCCAGTAGTATGACTAGCGGGACTCGAGGCAATGAGCAGTTCTTC	CASSMTSGTRGNEQFF
NA	TRBV7-3	NA	TRBJ1-3	TGTGCCAGCAGCTCCTACTCTGGAAACACCATATATTTT	CASSSYSGNTIYF
TRBD1	TRBV7-8	NA	TRBJ2-7	TGTGCCAGCAGCGTGACAGGGATATCCTACGAGCAGTACTTC	CASSVTGISYEQYF
TRBD2	TRBV27	NA	TRBJ2-3	TGTGCCAGCAGTTTTAATTCCGGGACTAGCCGCACAGATACGCAGTATTTT	CASSFNSGTSRTDTQYF
NA	TRBV20-1	NA	TRBJ1-2	TGCAGTGCCCGGGCCGATTATGGCTACACCTTC	CSARADYGYTF
NA	TRBV6-6	NA	TRBJ2-5	TGTGCCAGCAGTCCGCGATGGCAAGAGACCCAGTACTTC	CASSPRWQETQYF
TRBD1	TRBV29-1	NA	TRBJ2-2	TGCAGCGTTGACAGGGGGCAGGGCGGGGAGCTGTTTTTT	CSVDRGQGGELFF
NA	TRBV18	NA	TRBJ1-2	TGTGCCAGCTCACCCGGTCCTGGTGGCTACACCTTC	CASSPGPGGYTF
TRBD1	TRBV19	NA	TRBJ2-2	TGTGCCAGTAGTATAATTGGGACAGGGACCGGGGAGCTGTTTTTT	CASSIIGTGTGELFF
TRBD1	TRBV11-1	NA	TRBJ1-2	TGTGCCAGCAGTGCGACAGGGATTTTATCGGCTGGCTACACCTTC	CASSATGILSAGYTF
NA	TRBV9	few	TRBJ1-1	TGTGCCAGCAGCGAACAGGGTGTAGAAACTGAAGCTTTCTTT	CASSEQGVETEAFF
TRBD2	TRBV7-2	NA	TRBJ2-7	TGTGCCAGCAGCCCGGCTGGGGCTAGCGGGAGCTACGAGCAGTACTTC	CASSPAGASGSYEQYF
NA	TRBV15	NA	TRBJ1-1	TGTGCCACCAGGGGGCTTTTGGACACCGAGGGGACTGAAGCTTTCTTT	CATRGLLDTEGTEAFF
NA	TRBV27	once	TRBJ1-5	TGTGCCAGCAGTTTATATGGGGGGAATAGCAATCAGCCCCAGCATTTT	CASSLYGGNSNQPQHF
NA	TRBV7-9	medium-sized	TRBJ1-5	TGTGCCAGCAGCTGGCAATCGGGACAGCCCCAGCATTTT	CASSWQSGQPQHF
NA	TRBV27	NA	TRBJ2-2	TGTGCCAGCAGTTTATCGCCGAACACCGGGGAGCTGTTTTTT	CASSLSPNTGELFF
TRBD1	TRBV9	NA	TRBJ1-4	TGTGCCAGCAGCCCCGGGACAGGGGAAACAACTAATGAAAAACTGTTTTTT	CASSPGTGETTNEKLFF
TRBD1	TRBV7-9	NA	TRBJ1-2	TGTGCCAGCAGCTTAGGGGTGGACAGGGGGCCGATCTATGGCTACACCTTC	CASSLGVDRGPIYGYTF
TRBD2	TRBV28	NA	TRBJ2-3	TGTGCCAGCACTGACCCTGCGGGAGGTTTGGATACGCAGTATTTT	CASTDPAGGLDTQYF
NA	TRBV19	NA	TRBJ1-4	TGTGCCAGTAGTACAACCGGGGGACCCTTTGTCGGCGCCCCTGAAAAACTGTTTTTT	CASSTTGGPFVGAPEKLFF
NA	TRBV27	NA	TRBJ1-5	TGTGCCAGCAGTTTTTTAGGTCAGCCCCAGCATTTT	CASSFLGQPQHF
NA	TRBV7-9	NA	TRBJ2-1	TGTGCCAGCAGCCCGGGACTTAAGAACAATGAGCAGTTCTTC	CASSPGLKNNEQFF
NA	TRBV11-2	NA	TRBJ2-3	TGTGCCAGCAGCTTAGGCTCAAGCGGCACAGATACGCAGTATTTT	CASSLGSSGTDTQYF
TRBD1	TRBV28	once	TRBJ2-3	TGTGCCAGCAGTTTAGGGACAGGGTTGTCAGATACGCAGTATTTT	CASSLGTGLSDTQYF
NA	TRBV28	NA	TRBJ2-5	TGTGCCAGCAGTTCACCCCCGCTAGAGGATAAAGAGACCCAGTACTTC	CASSSPPLEDKETQYF
NA	TRBV6-6	NA	TRBJ2-5	TGTGCCAGCAGTTACTTAACGGGCCAAGAGACCCAGTACTTC	CASSYLTGQETQYF
TRBD2	TRBV27	NA	TRBJ2-3	TGTGCCAGCAAAAACAGCCCCGGGCCAATCACGGGACTAAAAGACACAGATACGCAGTATTTT	CASKNSPGPITGLKDTDTQYF
NA	TRBV7-2	NA	TRBJ2-1	TGTGCCAGCAGCCGTCGGACAGGAGGGGGACCTGAGCAGTTCTTC	CASSRRTGGGPEQFF